The sequence of this T cell receptor (beta chain) was determined in a study of blood T cells in healthy people across ages. Broader study findings: For the donors, CMV status was unknown and possibly confounded expanded clonotype changes. Older individuals had lower TCR beta diversity per million T cells (the decline was roughly linear).

It was with a sample-barcoded 5' primer and a J-beta primer mix that a second PCR of roughly 7 to 12 cycles was run. TCRdb independently ran MiXCR on the 5' RACE reads; one entry per CDR3 protein. This sample carries 800,000 to 950,000 distinct CDR3 sequences, around 48% of them seen once, and the ten largest clones take around 15%. In this sample, this clonotype turned up a few times. Its target is not known. The material sequenced was blood. The clonotype comes from a man aged 25 to 45 in good health.

DNA of the CDR3: TGTGCCTGGGCACGACAGGGTGTTGAAGGCTACACCTTC. It encodes CAWARQGVEGYTF. The chain uses TRBV30 and TRBJ1-2; 7 bases line up with TRBD1. The CDR3 loop spans 13 amino acids. V shed 5 bases and J 8 bases; nucleotides not matched to a gene: 11. CDR1 GTSNPN and CDR2 SVGIG come from the germline V gene (reference sequence).